These 5 T cell receptor beta chains were all obtained from the same sample, sequenced in a study of blood T cell repertoires in COVID-19. Sequenced by immunoSEQ multiplex PCR; TCRdb stores in-frame clones only, minus some. Counted here are 210,000 or so clones, just under 85% occurring once; the ten biggest clones make up more than 4.5%. The sample taken for sequencing was peripheral blood. The source of these receptors is a woman in her seventies with active or convalescent COVID-19.

V is TRBV19 and J is TRBJ1-5, with TRBD1 matching over 7 bases. V lost 5 bases, J lost 0 bases, and 4 bases stayed unmatched. CDR1 and CDR2 (germline): LNHDA, SQIVND (reference sequence). This CDR3 spans 15 amino acids. The CDR3 here is CASSGGTASNQPQHF. The CDR3 nucleotides are TGTGCCAGTAGTGGCGGGACAGCTAGCAATCAGCCCCAGCATTTT.

A few counts support this clone. The V and J genes are TRBV3-1 (or the pseudogene TRBV3-2) and TRBJ2-3; 12 bases map to TRBD2. The CDR3 has 15 residues. The V gene end was trimmed by 6 bases and the J gene end by 1 base; junction bases not matched to a gene: 2. Germline V gene data show CDR1 as LGHDT and CDR2 as YNNKEL (reference sequence). CDR3 sequence: CASRLAGGGTDTQYF. The DNA of the CDR3 is TGTGCCAGCAGACTAGCGGGAGGAGGCACAGATACGCAGTATTTT.

CDR3 sequence: CASSQDLFGGNIYEQYF. CDR3 nucleotides: TGTGCCAGCAGCCAAGATCTTTTTGGCGGGAATATCTACGAGCAGTACTTC. This chain uses TRBV3-1 (or the pseudogene TRBV3-2) with TRBJ2-7, with D perhaps matching TRBD2 (6 bases). In germline, CDR1 is LGHDT, CDR2 YNNKEL (reference sequence). This CDR3 spans 17 amino acids. Trimming removed 0 bases from V and 3 bases from J, with 18 bases in between.

This clone was detected only a few times. The chain employs TRBV4-2 and TRBJ1-4, with D tentatively TRBD1 (6 bases). The CDR3 has 15 residues. The germline V gene encodes CDR1 LGHNA and CDR2 YNFKEQ. V lost 2 bases and J lost 6, with 13 bases in between. CDR3 nucleotide sequence: TGTGCCAGCAGCCAAACGAGGGACACCCATGAAAAACTGTTTTTT. Amino acid sequence: CASSQTRDTHEKLFF.

The rearrangement joins TRBV28 to TRBJ1-2; D uncertain. V lost 6 bases and J lost 5, with 16 bases in between. This CDR3 has 14 residues. From germline, CDR1 is MDHEN and CDR2 SYDVKM. The CDR3 is CASSPEGKGYGYTF. The CDR3 DNA follows: TGTGCCAGCAGCCCGGAGGGTAAGGGATATGGCTACACCTTC.